This T cell receptor beta chain was identified in a study of cytomegalovirus exposure and HLA in healthy donors. As concerns this clone: Other DNA sequences in this sample translate to the same CDR3.

PCR primers comprised 60 Vbeta and 13 Jbeta primers. The data were produced by immunoSEQ multiplex PCR, yet TCRdb's version contains in-frame clones alone and is incomplete. The sample yields under 150,000 clones, approximately 83% seen once. This CDR3 contains 14 residues. Germline CDR1 reads MGHRA; CDR2 reads YSYEKL. Trimming pared 2 bases from V and 2 bases from J, leaving 7 bases between. The sequencing sample was made of PBMCs. V and J are TRBV4-1 and TRBJ1-5; possible D gene TRBD1, 6 bases. The clonotype was recovered from a young woman in good health and CMV-seronegative. CDR3 nucleotide sequence: TGCGCCAGCAGCCAACGACAGGGCAATCAGCCCCAGCATTTT. It is translated as CASSQRQGNQPQHF.